This T cell receptor (beta chain) stems from a study of CD8 T cells in Susac syndrome. Trimming took 8 bases from V and 0 from J; bases not matched to a gene: 6. Germline CDR1 reads SEHNR; CDR2 reads FQNEAQ (reference sequence). CDR3 length: 14 amino acids. TCR beta was sequenced from blood CD8+ and CD4+ T cells. Negative magnetic isolation gave CD8+ and CD4+ cells; FACS enriched CD8+ TEMRA. An input of roughly 0.45 to 1 ug of RNA was subjected to reverse transcription using random hexamers. Multiplex immunoSEQ PCR targeted 54 Vbeta and 13 Jbeta TCR beta segments. TCRdb called the immunoSEQ multiplex PCR reads again in MiXCR, with one record for every CDR3 protein. The table includes hundreds of thousands of distinct CDR3 sequences, 90% to 95% detected once.

The V call is TRBV7-9, the J call TRBJ2-5; 7 nucleotides agree with TRBD2. The sample taken for sequencing was CD4+ T cells from PBMCs. This TCR came from a human donor with multiple sclerosis. CDR3 residues: CASDGGVYQETQYF. CDR3 sequence (DNA): TGTGCCAGCGATGGGGGGGTGTACCAAGAGACCCAGTACTTC.